This T cell receptor beta chain was captured by sequencing in a study of PD-L1 blockade in urothelial cancer. Across the study: It was in the mid-2010s that patients started atezolizumab at 1,200 mg intravenously every 3 weeks. Analyses used blood from 3 weeks (second dose) and 6 weeks after treatment start.

V dropped 4 bases and J dropped 1 base, with 11 bases sitting between them. From germline, CDR1 is SGHNT and CDR2 YYREEE (reference sequence). This CDR3 contains 15 residues. Only in-frame clones appear in the TCRdb table, and some are missing; sequencing was by immunoSEQ multiplex PCR. The sample comprises just under 40,000 clones, 80% to 90% of which are singletons, and approximately 1.9% rests with the top ten. This clonotype was sampled from a man in his 60s with urothelial cancer. Sample: PBMCs, taken around atezolizumab (anti-PD-L1) treatment. The chain combines TRBV5-4 with TRBJ2-2, with D possibly TRBD2 on 5 matching bases. As DNA, the CDR3 is TGTGCCAGCAGCGGTGTACTAGAGAACACCGGGGAGCTGTTTTTT. Protein: CASSGVLENTGELFF.